The rows below give T cell receptor beta chains drawn from one sample of a study of blood T cell repertoires in COVID-19. Data came from immunoSEQ multiplex PCR; TCRdb stores just in-frame clones and leaves some out. The top ten clones hold less than 2% of a sample with 160,000 or so clones, more than 85% of them seen once. Material: peripheral blood. The source is a woman aged 55-75 years with COVID-19, enrolled during active disease. Each CDR3 is given with its conserved first and last residue. The D gene is left open where the match is weak.

>TRBV19|TRBJ2-2|TRBD1
CASRPTGGSGELFF
>TRBV7-9|TRBJ1-4|-
CASSRDVRANEKLFF
>TRBV2|TRBJ1-2|-
CASSETVNYGYTF
>TRBV5-6|TRBJ2-7|-
CASRAQGSSYEQYF
>TRBV9|TRBJ1-5|-
CASSRDSTGQPQHF
>TRBV6-1|TRBJ2-1|TRBD2
CASSAKLAGGLFGEQFF
>TRBV27|TRBJ1-4|-
CASSSQVAQEKLFF
>TRBV5-1|TRBJ1-3|-
CASSHRPGGNENTIYF
>TRBV7-6|TRBJ2-7|TRBD2
CASSLGGGTSIYEQYF
>TRBV6-5|TRBJ2-7|-
CASRGRQGLGEQYF
>TRBV5-1|TRBJ2-1|-
CASSLSEVYNEQFF
>TRBV12-3/TRBV12-4|TRBJ1-5|-
CASSLRSNQPQHF
>TRBV6-1|TRBJ2-1|TRBD1
CASSGGWGQHHNEQFF
>TRBV6-5|TRBJ2-2|-
CASRQPTGELFF
>TRBV20-1|TRBJ1-2|-
CSARRGTGYTF
>TRBV5-1|TRBJ2-7|-
CASSLGLARQTSYEQYF
>TRBV9|TRBJ2-7|-
CASSVAAGATYEQYF
>TRBV13|TRBJ1-3|-
CASSPGGIDSGNTIYF
>TRBV27|TRBJ1-3|-
CASSLSFRSGNTIYF
>TRBV27|TRBJ1-1|TRBD1
CATRGVGGTEAFF
>TRBV7-9|TRBJ1-2|TRBD1
CASSSPGQGLNYGYTF
>TRBV27|TRBJ1-1|-
CASSSFTEAFF
>TRBV5-1|TRBJ2-1|-
CASSLRWGGMNEQFF
>TRBV25-1|TRBJ2-5|TRBD2
CASSYGTSGETQYF
>TRBV5-4|TRBJ2-6|-
CASRRQEISGANVLTF
>TRBV7-8|TRBJ1-5|-
CASSLGAGDQPQHF
>TRBV27|TRBJ2-7|TRBD1
CASTPDRVVNEQYF